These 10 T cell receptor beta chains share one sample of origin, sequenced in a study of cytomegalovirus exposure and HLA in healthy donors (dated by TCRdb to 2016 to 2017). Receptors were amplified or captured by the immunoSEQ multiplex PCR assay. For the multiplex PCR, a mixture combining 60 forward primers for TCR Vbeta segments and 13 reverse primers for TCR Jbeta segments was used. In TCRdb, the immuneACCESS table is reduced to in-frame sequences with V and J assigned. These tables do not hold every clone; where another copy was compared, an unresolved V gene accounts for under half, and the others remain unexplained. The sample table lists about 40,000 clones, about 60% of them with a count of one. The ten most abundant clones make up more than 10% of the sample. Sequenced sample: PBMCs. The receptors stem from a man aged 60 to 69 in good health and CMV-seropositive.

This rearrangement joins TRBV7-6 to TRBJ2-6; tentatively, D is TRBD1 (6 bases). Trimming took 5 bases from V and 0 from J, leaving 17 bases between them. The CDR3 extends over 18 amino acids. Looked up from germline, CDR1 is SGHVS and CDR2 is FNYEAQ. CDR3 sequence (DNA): TGTGCCAGCAGCACTTCACAGGGAACACCCTCTGGGGCCAACGTCCTGACTTTC. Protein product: CASSTSQGTPSGANVLTF.

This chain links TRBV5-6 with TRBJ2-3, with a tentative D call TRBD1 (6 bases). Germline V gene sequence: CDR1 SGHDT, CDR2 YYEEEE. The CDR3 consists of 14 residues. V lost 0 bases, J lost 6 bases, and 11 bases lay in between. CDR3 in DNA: TGTGCCAGCAGCTTGGACCAGAGGGGGGATACGCAGTATTTT. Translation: CASSLDQRGDTQYF.

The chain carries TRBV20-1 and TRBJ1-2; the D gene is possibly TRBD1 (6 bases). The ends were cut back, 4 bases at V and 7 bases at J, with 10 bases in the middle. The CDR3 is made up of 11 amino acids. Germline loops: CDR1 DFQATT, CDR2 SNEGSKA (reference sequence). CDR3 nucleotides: TGCAGTGCTACCCTCAGGGGTGGCTACACCTTC. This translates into CSATLRGGYTF.

In DNA form, the CDR3 reads TGTGCCAGCAGCTTGGCCGGGGCCCAAGGACTAGCGGGACCCGGGGAGCTGTTTTTT. Encoded protein: CASSLAGAQGLAGPGELFF. This rearrangement joins TRBV5-5 to TRBJ2-2; the match to TRBD2 covers 12 bases. Germline V CDR1 and CDR2: SGHKS, YYEKEE (reference sequence). With V trimmed by 0 bases and J by 6 bases, 12 bases remained unmatched. The CDR3 covers 19 residues.

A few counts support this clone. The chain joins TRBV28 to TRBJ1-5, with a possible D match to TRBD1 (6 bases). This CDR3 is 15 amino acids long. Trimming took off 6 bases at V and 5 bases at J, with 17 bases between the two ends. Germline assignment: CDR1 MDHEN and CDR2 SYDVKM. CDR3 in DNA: TGTGCCAGCAGATTAGACCCACAGGGAGATCAGCCCCAGCATTTT. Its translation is CASRLDPQGDQPQHF.

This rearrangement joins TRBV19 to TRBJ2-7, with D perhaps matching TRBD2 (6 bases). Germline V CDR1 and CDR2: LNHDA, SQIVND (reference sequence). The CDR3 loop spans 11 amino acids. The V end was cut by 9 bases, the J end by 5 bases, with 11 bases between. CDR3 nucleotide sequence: TGTGCCAGCGGGAGTAGGCACGAGCAGTACTTC. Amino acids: CASGSRHEQYF.

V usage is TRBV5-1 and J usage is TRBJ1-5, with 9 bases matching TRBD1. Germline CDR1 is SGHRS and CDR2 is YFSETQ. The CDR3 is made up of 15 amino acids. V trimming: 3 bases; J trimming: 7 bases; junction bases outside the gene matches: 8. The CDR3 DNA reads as TGCGCCAGCAGCTCGGGTGATACAGGGGGCCAGCCCCAGCATTTT. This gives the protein CASSSGDTGGQPQHF. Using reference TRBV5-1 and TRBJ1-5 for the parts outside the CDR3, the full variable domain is KAGVTQTPRYLIKTRGQQVTLSCSPISGHRSVSWYQQTPGQGLQFLFEYFSETQRNKGNFPGRFSGRQFSNSRSEMNVSTLELGDSALYLCASSSGDTGGQPQHFGDGTRLSIL.

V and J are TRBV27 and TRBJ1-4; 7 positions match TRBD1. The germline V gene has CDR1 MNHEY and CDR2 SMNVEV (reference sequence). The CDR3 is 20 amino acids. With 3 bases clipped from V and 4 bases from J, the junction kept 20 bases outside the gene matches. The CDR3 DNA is TGTGCCAGCAGTTTGGACGTCGAGCAGGGGGGAGGACGGGTTAATGAAAAACTGTTTTTT. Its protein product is CASSLDVEQGGGRVNEKLFF.

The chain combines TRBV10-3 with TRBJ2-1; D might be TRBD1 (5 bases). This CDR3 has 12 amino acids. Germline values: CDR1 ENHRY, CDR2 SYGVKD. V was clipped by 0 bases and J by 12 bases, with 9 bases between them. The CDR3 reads CAISESARGQFF. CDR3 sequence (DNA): TGTGCCATCAGTGAGTCGGCAAGGGGGCAGTTCTTC.

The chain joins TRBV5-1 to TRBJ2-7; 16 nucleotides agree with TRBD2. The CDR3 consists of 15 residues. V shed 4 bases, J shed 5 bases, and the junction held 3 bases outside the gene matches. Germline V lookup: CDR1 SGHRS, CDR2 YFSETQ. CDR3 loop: CASSGGLAGGDEQYF. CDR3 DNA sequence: TGCGCCAGCAGCGGGGGACTAGCGGGAGGGGACGAGCAGTACTTC.